These T cell receptor beta chains were read from a single sample in a study of T cells in Graves' hyperthyroidism and ophthalmopathy. TCRdb processed the multiplex PCR reads anew with MiXCR; each CDR3 protein has one entry. The table includes under 400,000 distinct CDR3 sequences, roughly 15% detected once. Sequencing was done on a sample of blood. The receptors stem from a woman aged 55-75 years with Graves' ophthalmopathy. Both conserved end residues are part of each CDR3. Fields, in order: J gene, clone size, V gene, D gene, CDR3 protein, CDR3 DNA. A D gene is named only where the DNA matches it firmly. Rows give clone size only sometimes, using once, few, many, or a class for an expanded clone.

J: TRBJ1-2
size: NA
V: TRBV4-1
D: TRBD1
CDR3: CASSQGYRTGGLYGYTF
DNA: TGCGCCAGCAGCCAAGGATACAGGACAGGGGGTCTCTATGGCTACACCTTC

J: TRBJ2-4
size: few
V: TRBV4-1
D: NA
CDR3: CASSPGNFGGIQYF
DNA: TGCGCCAGCAGCCCCGGCAACTTCGGGGGCATTCAGTACTTC

J: TRBJ2-1
size: many
V: TRBV12-3/TRBV12-4
D: NA
CDR3: CASSLLSGSVFF
DNA: TGTGCCAGCAGTTTATTGTCCGGGAGTGTGTTCTTC

J: TRBJ2-5
size: many
V: TRBV20-1
D: NA
CDR3: CSARTGLLPETQYF
DNA: TGCAGTGCGCGGACGGGACTCTTACCTGAGACCCAGTACTTC

J: TRBJ2-5
size: many
V: TRBV28
D: TRBD2
CDR3: CASSPGGIGTQYF
DNA: TGTGCCAGCAGCCCCGGGGGGATCGGGACCCAGTACTTC

J: TRBJ2-2
size: many
V: TRBV12-3/TRBV12-4
D: TRBD2
CDR3: CVSAGVAGNTGELFF
DNA: TGTGTCAGCGCAGGGGTAGCGGGAAACACCGGGGAGCTGTTTTTT

J: TRBJ2-7
size: many
V: TRBV29-1
D: NA
CDR3: CSVEARTDTYEQYF
DNA: TGCAGCGTTGAAGCGCGGACCGATACCTACGAGCAGTACTTC

J: TRBJ2-7
size: many
V: TRBV2
D: NA
CDR3: CASSVAGSYEQYF
DNA: TGTGCCAGCAGTGTGGCAGGTTCCTACGAGCAGTACTTC

J: TRBJ2-1
size: few
V: TRBV4-1
D: TRBD2
CDR3: CASSPSSGRSSEQFF
DNA: TGCGCCAGCAGCCCCTCTAGCGGGAGGAGCAGTGAGCAGTTCTTC

J: TRBJ1-1
size: many
V: TRBV6-4
D: NA
CDR3: CASSESWGTFF
DNA: TGTGCCAGCAGTGAAAGTTGGGGGACTTTCTTT

J: TRBJ2-3
size: NA
V: TRBV6-1
D: TRBD2
CDR3: CASSGQLAGGTDTQYF
DNA: TGTGCCAGCAGTGGACAACTAGCGGGAGGCACAGATACGCAGTATTTT

J: TRBJ2-5
size: many
V: TRBV20-1
D: NA
CDR3: CSARDEGVGQYF
DNA: TGCAGTGCTAGAGATGAAGGGGTTGGACAGTACTTC

J: TRBJ1-4
size: many
V: TRBV7-3
D: TRBD1
CDR3: CASNENPSGGRKKELFF
DNA: TGTGCCAGCAACGAGAACCCGTCAGGGGGGCGCAAGAAGGAACTGTTTTTT

J: TRBJ2-1
size: once
V: TRBV4-1
D: TRBD2
CDR3: CASSQAGTSGVRGEQFF
DNA: TGCGCCAGCAGCCAAGCAGGGACTAGCGGGGTACGAGGTGAGCAGTTCTTC

J: TRBJ2-3
size: NA
V: TRBV7-8
D: TRBD2
CDR3: CASSYSGRGADTQYF
DNA: TGTGCCAGCAGTTATAGCGGGAGGGGAGCAGATACGCAGTATTTT

J: TRBJ2-7
size: NA
V: TRBV10-3
D: TRBD2
CDR3: CAIRESSGSRLYEQYF
DNA: TGTGCCATCAGGGAGAGTAGCGGGAGCCGACTCTACGAGCAGTACTTC

J: TRBJ2-5
size: few
V: TRBV29-1
D: NA
CDR3: CSVGTGSETQYF
DNA: TGCAGCGTGGGTACAGGGTCAGAGACCCAGTACTTC

J: TRBJ2-2
size: few
V: TRBV7-6
D: NA
CDR3: CASIPDENTGELFF
DNA: TGTGCCAGCATTCCTGACGAGAACACCGGGGAGCTGTTTTTT

J: TRBJ1-2
size: few
V: TRBV6-1
D: NA
CDR3: CASRMDNNYGYTF
DNA: TGTGCCAGCAGAATGGACAATAACTATGGCTACACCTTC

J: TRBJ2-7
size: few
V: TRBV6-1
D: NA
CDR3: CASSEVSGWSYEQYF
DNA: TGTGCCAGCAGTGAAGTTTCAGGGTGGTCCTACGAGCAGTACTTC

J: TRBJ2-2
size: many
V: TRBV7-2
D: TRBD1
CDR3: CASSPRVRGRNTGELFF
DNA: TGTGCCAGCAGCCCCCGAGTCAGGGGGCGGAACACCGGGGAGCTGTTTTTT

J: TRBJ2-6
size: many
V: TRBV6-2/TRBV6-3
D: NA
CDR3: CASSYSIGSGANVLTF
DNA: TGTGCCAGCAGTTACTCGATAGGCTCTGGGGCCAACGTCCTGACTTTC

J: TRBJ1-5
size: many
V: TRBV18
D: NA
CDR3: CASSPPEPNQPQHF
DNA: TGTGCCAGCTCACCACCGGAGCCCAATCAGCCCCAGCATTTT

J: TRBJ2-3
size: many
V: TRBV5-1
D: NA
CDR3: CASSPSSGAPRDTQYF
DNA: TGCGCCAGCAGCCCCTCCTCGGGAGCCCCACGAGATACGCAGTATTTT